This TCR beta chain was found in a study of control samples from healthy donors and cancer patients. Repertoires were generated with immunoSEQ multiplex PCR, while TCRdb's copy carries only in-frame clones and drops some. The data hold roughly 80,000 clones, with around 92% observed a single time. This clone was seen only once. Germline V gene sequence: CDR1 SGHTS, CDR2 YDEGEE. The CDR3 runs to 17 residues. The V segment lost 3 bases and the J segment 7 bases; nucleotides outside the gene matches: 15. The material sequenced was blood. The chain employs TRBV5-8 and TRBJ1-4, with 7 nucleotides matching TRBD1. This receptor was taken from a man in his forties or fifties in good health. The CDR3 sequence: CASSSAGVGQEPEKLFF. For the CDR3, the DNA is TGTGCCAGCAGCTCCGCGGGGGTCGGACAGGAACCTGAAAAACTGTTTTTT.